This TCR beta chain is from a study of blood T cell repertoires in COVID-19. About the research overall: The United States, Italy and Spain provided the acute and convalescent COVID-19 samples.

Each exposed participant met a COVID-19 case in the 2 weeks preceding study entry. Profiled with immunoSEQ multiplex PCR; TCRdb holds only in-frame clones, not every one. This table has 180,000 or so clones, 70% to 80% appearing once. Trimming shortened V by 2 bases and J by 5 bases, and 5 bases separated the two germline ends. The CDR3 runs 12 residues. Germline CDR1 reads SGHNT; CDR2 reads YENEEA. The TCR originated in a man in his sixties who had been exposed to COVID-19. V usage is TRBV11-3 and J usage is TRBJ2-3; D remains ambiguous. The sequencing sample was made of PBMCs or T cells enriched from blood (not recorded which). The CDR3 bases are TGTGCCAGCAGCTTACGGAGAGATACGCAGTATTTT. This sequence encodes CASSLRRDTQYF.